The entry below describes one TCR beta chain. Its antigen is undetermined. Germline V lookup: CDR1 SGHRS, CDR2 YFSETQ. With V trimmed by 5 bases and J by 2 bases, 2 bases remained unmatched. The CDR3 runs 14 residues. This record belongs to a study of cytomegalovirus exposure and HLA in healthy donors. Findings and caveats of the study: TCR beta sequences reportedly predicted most subjects' HLA-A and HLA-B alleles accurately. Whilst most TCR sequences proved rare, a subset of public TCRs occurred across many donors. Through in vitro validation, a few CMV-associated chains were shown to be specific for CMV antigens. The authors listed 150 to 200 TCR beta chains as cytomegalovirus-associated.

The PCR was carried out with 60 Vbeta primers and 13 Jbeta primers. Here immunoSEQ multiplex PCR was the method, and the copy in TCRdb shows in-frame clones only, minus some. Of about 170,000 clones in the sample, roughly 79% were seen once. The chain employs TRBV5-1 and TRBJ2-3; 10 nucleotides match TRBD2. This receptor was obtained from a man between 35 and 55 years old in good health and CMV-seropositive. The sequencing sample was made of PBMCs. In nucleotides, the CDR3 is TGCGCCAGCAGAGGGACTAGCGACACAGATACGCAGTATTTT. Translating gives CASRGTSDTDTQYF.